The 9 T cell receptor beta chains below were found in one sample sequenced in a study of T cell responses to AZD1222 COVID-19 vaccine. Produced via immunoSEQ multiplex PCR; TCRdb's table is partial and in-frame only. The table includes approximately 150,000 clones, more than 85% detected once. The source was peripheral blood, collected 28 days after the second AZD1222 dose. These receptors were obtained from an adult who received the AZD1222 COVID-19 vaccine.

The V call is TRBV5-4, the J call TRBJ1-6; TRBD1 matches at 7 bases. The CDR3 spans 12 residues. Germline V CDR1 and CDR2: SGHNT, YYREEE (reference sequence). V trimming: 10 bases; J trimming: 7 bases; junction bases outside the gene matches: 5. The CDR3 nucleotides are TGTGCCTCCGGGACAGAGAATTCACCCCTCCACTTT. This gives the protein CASGTENSPLHF.

CDR3 nucleotides: TGTGCCAGTAGAACCTTTGATCAGCCCCAGCATTTT. Translated, it gives CASRTFDQPQHF. This chain links TRBV19 with TRBJ1-5; D gene unclear. The length of the CDR3 is 12 residues. V was cut by 6 bases and J by 5 bases, with 8 bases left in between. CDR1 and CDR2 from the germline V gene are LNHDA and SQIVND (reference sequence). Filled out from reference TRBV19 and TRBJ1-5, the complete variable domain reads DGGITQSPKYLFRKEGQNVTLSCEQNLNHDAMYWYRQDPGQGLRLIYYSQIVNDFQKGDIAEGYSVSREKKESFPLTVTSAQKNPTAFYLCASRTFDQPQHFGDGTRLSIL.

V and J are TRBV9 and TRBJ1-6; D is ambiguous. The V and J ends lost 0 bases and 0 bases respectively, with 7 bases between them. This CDR3 has 16 residues. The germline gives CDR1 SGDLS, CDR2 YYNGEE. The CDR3 nucleotides read TGTGCCAGCAGCGTAGGTAGCAGCTCCTATAATTCACCCCTCCACTTT. Its translation: CASSVGSSSYNSPLHF.

The chain couples TRBV27 to TRBJ1-2, with 7 bases lining up with TRBD1. The CDR3 covers 13 residues. CDR1 is MNHEY, CDR2 SMNVEV, per germline (reference sequence). With V trimmed by 5 bases and J by 4 bases, 4 bases remained unmatched. The CDR3 is CASSLGTAYGYTF. The CDR3 nucleotides read TGTGCCAGCAGTCTCGGGACAGCCTATGGCTACACCTTC.

This clone appeared a single time. J is TRBJ2-1 and V is TRBV7-6, with TRBD2 matching over 8 bases. Germline CDR1 reads SGHVS; CDR2 reads FNYEAQ. Germline trimming cut 4 bases from V and 4 bases from J; bases unmatched to any gene: 18. There are 19 residues in the CDR3. CDR3 bases: TGTGCCAGCAGCTCCCCCGTGGGGATAGCGGGGCCTGGTTACAATGAGCAGTTCTTC. Amino acids: CASSSPVGIAGPGYNEQFF. Full variable domain (remainder filled in from reference TRBV7-6 and TRBJ2-1): GAGVSQSPRYKVTKRGQDVALRCDPISGHVSLYWYRQALGQGPEFLTYFNYEAQQDKSGLPNDRFSAERPEGSISTLTIQRTEQRDSAMYRCASSSPVGIAGPGYNEQFFGPGTRLTVL.

This chain links TRBV5-8 with TRBJ2-1, with TRBD2 as a possible D gene (5 bases). Germline lookup yields CDR1 SGHTS and CDR2 YDEGEE. The CDR3 totals 15 residues. Trimming pared 3 bases from V and 0 bases from J, leaving 10 bases between. This CDR3 reads CASSSSGSSYNEQFF. The CDR3 bases are TGTGCCAGCAGCTCGAGCGGTAGCTCCTACAATGAGCAGTTCTTC.

The chain recombines TRBV6-5 with TRBJ1-2, with 7 nucleotides matching TRBD1. Unmatched junction bases numbered 7, after V lost 5 bases and J lost 4 bases. The germline V gene encodes CDR1 MNHEY and CDR2 SVGAGI. The CDR3 totals 14 residues. CDR3 sequence (DNA): TGTGCCAGCAGTCTCCAAGGGGGCAGCTATGGCTACACCTTC. Its protein is CASSLQGGSYGYTF.

The rearrangement links TRBV7-9 to TRBJ1-1; D perhaps matches TRBD1 (6 bases). The length of the CDR3 is 14 residues. Trimming took off 1 base at V and 1 base at J, with 7 bases between the two ends. Per germline, CDR1 SEHNR and CDR2 FQNEAQ (reference sequence). The CDR3 region has the DNA TGTGCCAGCAGCTTAGAACAGGGGAACACTGAAGCTTTCTTT. Encoded protein: CASSLEQGNTEAFF.

The chain uses TRBV19 and TRBJ2-1, with 13 nucleotides matching TRBD2. This CDR3 region has 14 residues. Trimming took 10 bases from V and 5 from J; bases not matched to a gene: 5. Germline lookup yields CDR1 LNHDA and CDR2 SQIVND (reference sequence). CDR3 in amino acids: CATLGLAGNNEQFF. The CDR3 nucleotides read TGTGCCACCCTGGGACTAGCGGGGAACAATGAGCAGTTCTTC.